The subject of this entry is one TCR beta chain. This entry is derived from a study of blood T cell dynamics during melanoma immunotherapy. Across the study: Patients with metastatic melanoma got pembrolizumab or nivolumab-ipilimumab as first-line care.

The V end lost 6 bases, the J end lost 0 bases, and 15 bases lay between the germline ends. The germline CDR1 and CDR2 sequences are SEHNR and FQNEAQ (reference sequence). The CDR3 has 15 residues. Time point in this sample: pre-treatment baseline. The data were produced by immunoSEQ multiplex PCR, yet TCRdb's version contains in-frame clones alone and is incomplete. The sample carries some 13,000 clones, about 90% recorded once. The sequenced sample was effector memory CD8+ T cells from blood, obtained from a patient treated with checkpoint blockade. The chain is built from TRBV7-9 and TRBJ2-7; the D call may be TRBD1 or TRBD2 (5 bases each). This clonotype originated in a human donor with melanoma. In DNA form, the CDR3 reads TGTGCCAGCAGGGGAGAGGGGTCCCCCTCCTACGAGCAGTACTTC. It translates to CASRGEGSPSYEQYF.